One and the same sample provided the 32 T cell receptor beta chains below, sequenced in a study of CD8+CD57+ T cells in acquired aplastic anemia. Researchers used genomic DNA as the template to profile TCR beta VDJ and CDR3. TCRdb processed the reads anew with MiXCR; each CDR3 protein has one entry. The sample includes approximately 220,000 distinct CDR3 sequences, roughly 45% seen only once; the top ten take 15% to 20%. Before being chosen for sequencing, patients had shown CD8+CD57+ cell expansion by flow cytometry. Sequencing was done on a sample of sorted CD4+, CD8+, or CD8+CD57+ T cells (not recorded which) from PBMCs. Receptor source: a human donor with aplastic anemia.

This clonotype was recorded many times. The chain is built from TRBV6-5 and TRBJ1-1; 7 nucleotides match TRBD1. V lost 6 bases and J lost 3; bases outside the gene matches: 7. Germline values: CDR1 MNHEY, CDR2 SVGAGI. The CDR3 runs to 14 residues. The CDR3 region has the DNA TGTGCCAGCAGCTACCAGGGGGACGACACTGAAGCTTTCTTT. It translates to CASSYQGDDTEAFF.

This clonotype has only one observation. The genes are TRBV20-1 and TRBJ2-7; D might be TRBD2 (7 bases). Trimming stripped 0 bases from V and 0 bases from J, with 12 bases between. CDR3 length: 15 amino acids. Germline CDR1 reads DFQATT; CDR2 reads SNEGSKA (reference sequence). The CDR3 coding sequence is TGCAGTGCTAGAGATGGGCGGGGGCCCTCCTACGAGCAGTACTTC. Encoded protein: CSARDGRGPSYEQYF.

This clonotype was observed once. The V gene is TRBV19, the J gene TRBJ1-2, with TRBD1 matching over 8 bases. V lost 5 bases and J lost 2; bases outside the gene matches: 10. The CDR3 is made up of 16 amino acids. In germline, CDR1 is LNHDA, CDR2 SQIVND (reference sequence). CDR3 nucleotides: TGTGCCAGTAGTCAACAGGGGGGGCAGAACAACTATGGCTACACCTTC. Its translation is CASSQQGGQNNYGYTF.

Worth noting for this clonotype: A read error may explain this, as a much larger clone is one base away. The chain links TRBV6-1 to TRBJ1-1, with 9 bases matching TRBD1. Germline CDR1 MNHNS, CDR2 SASEGT. This CDR3 comprises 16 residues. CDR3 region: CAGSYGTGWMNTEAFF. DNA for the CDR3: TGTGCCGGCAGTTACGGGACAGGGTGGATGAACACTGAAGCTTTCTTT.

The rearrangement links TRBV11-2 to TRBJ2-2; the D is unclear. The V end lost 1 base, the J end lost 7 bases, and 4 bases lay between the germline ends. From germline, CDR1 is SGHAT and CDR2 FQNNGV. This CDR3 comprises 12 residues. The CDR3 nucleotides read TGTGCCAGCAGCTTAGGGTTCGGGGAGCTGTTTTTT. Translated: CASSLGFGELFF. Drawing the rest from reference TRBV11-2 and TRBJ2-2, the complete variable domain is EAGVAQSPRYKIIEKRQSVAFWCNPISGHATLYWYQQILGQGPKLLIQFQNNGVVDDSQLPKDRFSAERLKGVDSTLKIQPAKLEDSAVYLCASSLGFGELFFGEGSRLTVL.

This chain joins TRBV4-2 and TRBJ2-7; the D call may be TRBD1 or TRBD2 (7 bases each). Germline V CDR1 and CDR2: LGHNA, YNFKEQ. This CDR3 is 16 amino acids long. Trimming took 3 bases from V and 2 from J, leaving 17 bases between them. For the CDR3, the DNA is TGTGCCAGCAGCCACCGAGAGACAGGGAGGGCCTACGAGCAGTACTTC. Translating gives CASSHRETGRAYEQYF.

The gene calls are TRBV5-1 and TRBJ2-1; TRBD2 is a possible D gene (6 bases). Germline loops: CDR1 SGHRS, CDR2 YFSETQ. This CDR3 is 12 amino acids long. With 4 bases removed from V and 9 bases from J, the gap between germline ends came to 11 bases. The CDR3 protein is CASSQERAEQFF. The CDR3 nucleotides read TGCGCCAGCAGCCAGGAGCGGGCTGAGCAGTTCTTC.

The sample holds many counts of this clonotype. The chain joins TRBV5-1 to TRBJ1-6; TRBD1 matches at 7 bases. CDR1 is SGHRS and CDR2 is YFSETQ in the germline V gene. After removal of 6 bases from V and 5 bases from J, the junction contained 8 bases not matched to a gene. This CDR3 has 15 amino acids. The CDR3 reads CASKPSGTDNSPLHF. DNA of the CDR3: TGCGCCAGCAAGCCGAGCGGGACAGATAATTCACCCCTCCACTTT.

The chain recombines TRBV20-1 with TRBJ2-7, with 10 bases fitting TRBD2. The germline gives CDR1 DFQATT, CDR2 SNEGSKA (reference sequence). Losses at the gene ends were 6 bases for V and 3 bases for J; bases not matched to a gene: 11. The CDR3 extends over 15 amino acids. CDR3 loop: CSALVWTSGIYEQYF. The CDR3 DNA follows: TGCAGTGCCCTTGTATGGACTAGCGGAATCTACGAGCAGTACTTC.

Many counts were recorded for this clonotype. The chain recombines TRBV5-1 with TRBJ2-1; TRBD1 is a possible D gene (5 bases). V was shortened by 4 bases and J by 0 bases, with 11 bases between the two germline ends. The germline gives CDR1 SGHRS, CDR2 YFSETQ. The CDR3 extends over 15 amino acids. In DNA, the CDR3 is TGCGCCAGCAGCGCACAGGTCGACTCCTACAATGAGCAGTTCTTC. This codes for CASSAQVDSYNEQFF.

This clonotype was seen many times. J is TRBJ1-3 and V is TRBV10-3; TRBD1 agrees at 10 bases. Germline lookup yields CDR1 ENHRY and CDR2 SYGVKD. CDR3 length equals 14 residues. V gave up 4 bases and J gave up 7 bases; unmatched junction bases: 4. The CDR3 loop reads CAISVGQGFNTIYF. The CDR3 DNA reads TGTGCCATCAGTGTGGGACAGGGGTTCAACACCATATATTTT.

This chain connects TRBV7-8 to TRBJ2-1; 9 nucleotides align to TRBD2. This CDR3 contains 15 residues. V lost 1 base and J lost 9; bases outside the gene matches: 7. Germline CDR1 is SGHVS and CDR2 is FQNEAQ. The CDR3 bases are TGTGCCAGCAGCTTAGGGACTAGCGCCCTTACTGAGCAGTTCTTC. Amino acids: CASSLGTSALTEQFF.

The table lists this clonotype with many counts. This rearrangement joins TRBV19 to TRBJ1-2, with TRBD1 matching 9 bases. This CDR3 contains 16 residues. Unmatched junction bases numbered 6, after V lost 3 bases and J lost 1 base. Germline-derived CDR1 and CDR2 are LNHDA and SQIVND (reference sequence). CDR3 amino acids: CASSILPGQGNYGYTF. CDR3 nucleotide sequence: TGTGCCAGTAGTATTTTACCGGGACAGGGTAACTATGGCTACACCTTC.

The chain has TRBV9 and TRBJ1-5; D not certain. Germline V CDR1 and CDR2: SGDLS, YYNGEE. The length of the CDR3 is 13 residues. Trimming took off 5 bases at V and 2 bases at J, with 8 bases between the two ends. CDR3 protein: CASSEVGNQPQHF. The CDR3 region has the DNA TGTGCCAGCAGTGAAGTGGGCAATCAGCCCCAGCATTTT.

The gene calls are TRBV2 and TRBJ2-2; D might be TRBD2 (7 bases). Germline CDR1 SNHLY, CDR2 FYNNEI. The CDR3 contains 15 residues. The V and J ends lost 1 base and 11 bases respectively, with 17 bases between them. CDR3 coding DNA: TGTGCCAGCAGTGAAGTAGGGGGGGGGCCCAGAGAGCTGTTTTTT. Translated: CASSEVGGGPRELFF.

The gene calls are TRBV11-2 and TRBJ2-7; tentatively, D is TRBD2 (7 bases). Germline CDR1 SGHAT, CDR2 FQNNGV. V was trimmed by 0 bases and J by 4 bases, leaving 25 bases between them. The length of the CDR3 is 19 residues. The CDR3 loop reads CASSLDGGGRSIYFYEQYF. The CDR3, as DNA: TGTGCCAGCAGCTTAGATGGGGGCGGGAGATCCATTTACTTTTACGAGCAGTACTTC.

The chain joins TRBV4-1 to TRBJ1-2; perhaps TRBD1 as D (6 bases). Trimming shortened V by 1 base and J by 5 bases, and 17 bases separated the two germline ends. The germline CDR1 and CDR2 sequences are MGHRA and YSYEKL. The CDR3 extends over 16 amino acids. The CDR3 DNA reads TGCGCCAGCAGCCAAGGTTGGCGGGGGGGCAGGTATGGCTACACCTTC. Residues: CASSQGWRGGRYGYTF.

The chain carries TRBV12-3 or TRBV12-4 and TRBJ2-3; D remains unclear. The CDR3 covers 12 residues. V shed 6 bases and J shed 4 bases, with 8 bases lying between them. CDR3 amino acids: CASRPESDTQYF. Written as DNA, the CDR3 is TGTGCCAGCAGGCCAGAGTCAGATACGCAGTATTTT.

In nucleotides, the CDR3 is TGTGCCAGCAGTACTAGCGGGGGCAGCACAGATACGCAGTATTTT. This translates into CASSTSGGSTDTQYF. This chain uses TRBV28 with TRBJ2-3; 11 bases line up with TRBD2. Per germline, CDR1 MDHEN and CDR2 SYDVKM. The CDR3 runs to 15 residues. After removal of 5 bases from V and 0 bases from J, the junction contained 1 base not matched to a gene.

This clonotype occurred a few times. A single base separates this from a much larger clone, so it may be a read error. The chain links TRBV5-1 to TRBJ2-7; D could derive from TRBD1 or TRBD2 (5 bases each). The CDR3 is 16 amino acids. Looked up from germline, CDR1 is SGHRS and CDR2 is YFSETQ. The CDR3 bases are TGCGCCAGCAGGAATGCGGTGGCTGCCGGGGAAGGGGAGCAGCACTTC. Its translation: CASRNAVAAGEGEQHF.

In this sample, this clonotype turned up many times. The chain couples TRBV7-6 to TRBJ2-3; TRBD1 matches at 10 bases. Per germline, CDR1 SGHVS and CDR2 FNYEAQ. The CDR3 totals 16 residues. V lost 5 bases to trimming and J lost 2 bases; unmatched junction nucleotides: 7. CDR3 protein: CASSLRTGGDTDTQYF. The CDR3 nucleotides read TGTGCCAGCAGCCTCCGGACAGGGGGGGACACAGATACGCAGTATTTT.

This clonotype was seen ten or more times. The chain joins TRBV19 to TRBJ1-1, with a possible D match to TRBD1 (5 bases). Germline V gene sequence: CDR1 LNHDA, CDR2 SQIVND (reference sequence). V was clipped by 4 bases and J by 3 bases, with 9 bases between them. The CDR3 has 13 amino acids. The CDR3 reads CASSTRGDTEAFF. Written as DNA, the CDR3 is TGTGCCAGTAGTACGCGGGGGGACACTGAAGCTTTCTTT.

This clonotype was seen only a few times. V usage is TRBV20-1 and J usage is TRBJ1-5, with D possibly matching TRBD1 (6 bases). Germline V gene sequence: CDR1 DFQATT, CDR2 SNEGSKA (reference sequence). V was trimmed by 2 bases and J by 7 bases, leaving 18 bases between them. The length of the CDR3 is 15 residues. CDR3: CSARRGGAEGQPQHF. CDR3 nucleotides: TGCAGTGCTAGAAGGGGGGGGGCCGAGGGGCAGCCCCAGCATTTT.

In its sample, this clonotype was seen many times. The chain combines TRBV4-1 with TRBJ1-6, with D perhaps TRBD1 (6 bases). The CDR3 runs to 17 residues. V was trimmed by 8 bases and J by 7 bases, leaving 24 bases between them. Germline V gives CDR1 MGHRA, CDR2 YSYEKL. The CDR3 sequence is CASAQGGIQRLNSPLHF. The CDR3 DNA follows: TGCGCCAGCGCTCAAGGGGGTATTCAGAGACTCAATTCACCCCTCCACTTT.

This clonotype was counted ten times or more. The CDR3 here is CASSLVRLNTEAFF. The CDR3 bases are TGTGCCAGCAGCTTGGTCAGGCTGAACACTGAAGCTTTCTTT. The gene calls are TRBV11-3 and TRBJ1-1, with D unresolved. Germline V gene sequence: CDR1 SGHNT, CDR2 YENEEA. Trimming pared 3 bases from V and 0 bases from J, leaving 8 bases between. The CDR3 totals 14 residues.

V and J are TRBV20-1 and TRBJ2-7; unclear D gene. Germline CDR1 is DFQATT and CDR2 is SNEGSKA (reference sequence). CDR3 length: 13 amino acids. V was cut by 4 bases and J by 0 bases, with 10 bases left in between. The CDR3 nucleotides are TGCAGTGCTATGGGCGGCACCTCCTACGAGCAGTACTTC. This translates into CSAMGGTSYEQYF.

The V and J genes are TRBV20-1 and TRBJ2-5; D not certain. CDR1 is DFQATT, CDR2 SNEGSKA, per germline (reference sequence). Trimming pared 2 bases from V and 1 base from J, leaving 11 bases between. This CDR3 contains 14 residues. This CDR3 reads CSARRATGQETQYF. The CDR3, as DNA: TGCAGTGCTAGAAGGGCAACTGGCCAAGAGACCCAGTACTTC.

This chain uses TRBV7-9 with TRBJ2-1, with D perhaps TRBD1 (6 bases). With 7 bases removed from V and 2 bases from J, the gap between germline ends came to 12 bases. The CDR3 sequence is 14 residues long. Germline loops: CDR1 SEHNR, CDR2 FQNEAQ (reference sequence). The CDR3 DNA reads TGTGCCAGCACCACAGGGTATGCCTACAATGAGCAGTTCTTC. Protein: CASTTGYAYNEQFF.

Worth noting for this clonotype: This may be a read error: a much more frequent sequence differs by one nucleotide. The V call is TRBV20-1, the J call TRBJ2-2; D possibly corresponds to TRBD2 (5 bases). Germline V lookup: CDR1 DFQATT, CDR2 SNEGSKA (reference sequence). The CDR3 runs to 15 residues. Trimming left V 0 bases short and J 6 bases short, with 14 bases between. The CDR3 loop is CSARDPLEVAGELFF. In nucleotides, the CDR3 is TGCAGTGCTAGAGACCCTTTGGAGGTGGCCGGGGAGCTGTTTTTT.

The genes are TRBV10-2 and TRBJ2-7; D call uncertain. CDR3 length: 11 amino acids. V gave up 4 bases and J gave up 4 bases, with 5 bases separating them. The germline CDR1 and CDR2 sequences are WSHSY and SAAADI. CDR3: CASSALYEQYF. The CDR3 DNA follows: TGCGCCAGCAGTGCGTTATACGAGCAGTACTTC.

The rearrangement uses TRBV19 and TRBJ2-7, with D tentatively TRBD1 (8 bases). The V gene's germline CDR1 is LNHDA and CDR2 SQIVND (reference sequence). V was pared by 5 bases and J by 0 bases, with 14 bases between. The CDR3 has 15 residues. CDR3 sequence (DNA): TGTGCCAGTAGTCAACAGGGGGGGGTCTCCTACGAGCAGTACTTC. It encodes CASSQQGGVSYEQYF.

This clonotype was counted ten times or more. V and J are TRBV7-9 and TRBJ2-4, with D tentatively TRBD1 (6 bases). The V and J ends lost 5 bases and 5 bases respectively, with 13 bases between them. The CDR3 runs 14 residues. The V gene's germline CDR1 is SEHNR and CDR2 FQNEAQ (reference sequence). CDR3 amino acids: CASSPVQGQNIQYF. CDR3 DNA: TGTGCCAGCAGCCCAGTCCAGGGGCAAAACATTCAGTACTTC.